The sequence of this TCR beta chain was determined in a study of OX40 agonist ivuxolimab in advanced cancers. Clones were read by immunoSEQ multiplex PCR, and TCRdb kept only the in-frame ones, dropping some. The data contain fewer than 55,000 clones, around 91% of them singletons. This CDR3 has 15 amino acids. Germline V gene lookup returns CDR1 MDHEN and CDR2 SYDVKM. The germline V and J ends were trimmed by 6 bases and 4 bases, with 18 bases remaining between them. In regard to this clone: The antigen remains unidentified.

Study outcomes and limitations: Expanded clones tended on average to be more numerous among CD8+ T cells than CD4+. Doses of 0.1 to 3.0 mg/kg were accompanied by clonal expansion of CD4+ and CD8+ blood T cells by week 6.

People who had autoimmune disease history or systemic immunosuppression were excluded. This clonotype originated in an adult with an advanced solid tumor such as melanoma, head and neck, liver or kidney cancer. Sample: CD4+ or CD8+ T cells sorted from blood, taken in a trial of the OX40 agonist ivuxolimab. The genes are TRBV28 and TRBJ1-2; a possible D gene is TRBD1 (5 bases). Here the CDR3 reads CASRVGGQGTYGYTF. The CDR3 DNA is TGTGCCAGCAGAGTAGGAGGCCAAGGGACCTATGGCTACACCTTC.